What follows is one TCR beta chain and its context. Its recognized antigen is unknown. One base away there is no much larger clone; base qualities are not given. V and J lose 6 bases and 2 bases, and a span of 14 bases separates them. Counted from cysteine to phenylalanine, this CDR3 has 14 amino acids. The entry retains the CDR3 DNA only, 42 bases that are in frame from base 1. Via the germline V gene (reference sequence), CDR1 is LNHNV and CDR2 YYDKDF. Each clonotype received, on average, approximately 9.9x coverage in deep resolution sequencing performed on a MiSeq, where the target depth lay between 1 in 1 million and 1 in 200,000 T cells. The immunoSEQ hsTCRB Kit was used to generate the TCR beta libraries. The study's processing was this. Data were analyzed with ImmunoSEQ Data Assistant and ImmunoSEQ Analyzer, with V, D and J genes assigned per IMGT definitions. Clonality, which ranges from 0 to 1, was calculated by subtracting the normalized Shannon entropy of productive rearrangement frequencies from one. Only overrepresented clonotypes making up at least 0.05% of the repertoire of each patient were included in the public clonotype analysis. Roughly 13 age-matched healthy donor repertoires from immuneACCESS served as clonality controls. Drawn from immuneACCESS, this table holds only the in-frame rearrangements with V and J called that TCRdb kept. Clones are partly lost; checked studies trace under half to an unresolved V gene and leave the rest unexplained. V and J calls and clone size come straight from that table; D and trimming were deduced from the DNA. The sample yields around 310,000 clones; more than 65% were counted once. Of the sample, 6.5% to 8.5% is held by the ten largest clones.

This record belongs to a study of cytotoxic CD8 clonotypes in ibrutinib-treated CLL (dated by TCRdb to the early 2020s). With regard to the full study: In this cohort, 15 patients were treatment-naive and ten to eleven were relapsed/refractory, while roughly 17 had unmutated IGHV. Responses were partial in about 25 patients and complete in 2; after median approximately 66 months follow-up, about 14 stayed in remission and 12 progressed. Cryopreserved peripheral blood mononuclear cells were obtained before treatment, at response, and at either sustained remission or disease progression. Samples at response were collected after a median of 12 months of treatment, with a range of 6 to 36 months. On average, each sample had 255,043 productive templates and approximately 100,000 productive rearrangements. Longitudinal samples were obtainable from about 30% of the roughly 86 participants in the trial. The research as a whole found: Public clonotypes were rare and either contracted or stayed stable during treatment, and the rise in clonality at ibrutinib response reflected the expansion of private clonotypes. Clonality increased at ibrutinib response, stayed stable in sustained remission, and fell back toward baseline at progression. Sampling times were not matched between patients in sustained remission and patients whose disease was progressing, and lymph node repertoires were not examined. Baseline clonality exceeded that of age-matched healthy donors and correlated strongly with circulating CD8+ T-cell counts.

For TCR beta library preparation, 1.5 to 2.5 micrograms of genomic DNA was extracted from cryopreserved PBMCs. Longitudinal blood samples from CLL patients receiving ibrutinib monotherapy were subjected to high-throughput TCR beta sequencing. The patients were enrolled in a single-center, open-label phase 2 trial of ibrutinib monotherapy. This TCR was sampled from a human donor with chronic lymphocytic leukemia. The rearranged segments are TRBV15 and TRBJ2-7; the D segment might be TRBD1 or TRBD2, since each matches 5 bases. The specimen comprised PBMCs, sampled before ibrutinib treatment. The CDR3 in this case is CATSRDHGPYEQYF. The DNA is as follows: TGTGCCACCAGTCGGGACCACGGACCCTACGAGCAGTACTTC.